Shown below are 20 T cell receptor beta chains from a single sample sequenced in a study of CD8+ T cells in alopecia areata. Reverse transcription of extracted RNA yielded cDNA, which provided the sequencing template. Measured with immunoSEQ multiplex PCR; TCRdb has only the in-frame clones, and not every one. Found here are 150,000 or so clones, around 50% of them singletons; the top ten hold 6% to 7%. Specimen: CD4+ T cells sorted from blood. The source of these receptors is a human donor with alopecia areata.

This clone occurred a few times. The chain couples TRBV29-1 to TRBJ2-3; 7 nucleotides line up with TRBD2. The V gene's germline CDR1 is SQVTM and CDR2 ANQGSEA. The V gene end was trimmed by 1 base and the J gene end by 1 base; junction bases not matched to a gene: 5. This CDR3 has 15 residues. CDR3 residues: CSVEAAGVGTDTQYF. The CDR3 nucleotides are TGCAGCGTTGAAGCTGCGGGAGTGGGCACAGATACGCAGTATTTT.

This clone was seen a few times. The DNA of the CDR3 is TGTGCCAGCAATCGCGCAGGGGCAAGCAATCAGCCCCAGCATTTT. This gives the protein CASNRAGASNQPQHF. The gene calls are TRBV2 and TRBJ1-5, with D maybe TRBD1 (6 bases). This CDR3 region has 15 residues. From germline, CDR1 is SNHLY and CDR2 FYNNEI. Deletions cut 7 bases from V and 1 base from J, with 14 bases between.

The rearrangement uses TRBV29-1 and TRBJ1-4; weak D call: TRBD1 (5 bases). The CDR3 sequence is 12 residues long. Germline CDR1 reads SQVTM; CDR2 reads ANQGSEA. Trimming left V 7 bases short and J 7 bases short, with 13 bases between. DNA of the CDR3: TGCAGCGACAAGGGGCCCGGTGAAAAACTGTTTTTT. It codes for CSDKGPGEKLFF.

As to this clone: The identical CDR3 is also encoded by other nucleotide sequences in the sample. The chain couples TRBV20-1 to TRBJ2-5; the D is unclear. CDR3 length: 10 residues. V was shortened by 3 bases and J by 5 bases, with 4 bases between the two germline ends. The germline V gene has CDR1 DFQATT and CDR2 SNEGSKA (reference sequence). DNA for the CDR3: TGCAGTGCTAGTTGGGAGACCCAGTACTTC. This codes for CSASWETQYF.

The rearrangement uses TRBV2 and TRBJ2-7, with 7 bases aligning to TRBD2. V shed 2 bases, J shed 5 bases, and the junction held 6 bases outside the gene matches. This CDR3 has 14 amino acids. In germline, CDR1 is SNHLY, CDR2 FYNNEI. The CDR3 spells CASSELAGVNEQYF. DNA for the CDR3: TGTGCCAGCAGTGAACTCGCGGGAGTCAACGAGCAGTACTTC. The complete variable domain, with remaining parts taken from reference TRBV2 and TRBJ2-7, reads EPEVTQTPSHQVTQMGQEVILRCVPISNHLYFYWYRQILGQKVEFLVSFYNNEISEKSEIFDDQFSVERPDGSNFTLKIRSTKLEDSAMYFCASSELAGVNEQYFGPGTRLTVT.

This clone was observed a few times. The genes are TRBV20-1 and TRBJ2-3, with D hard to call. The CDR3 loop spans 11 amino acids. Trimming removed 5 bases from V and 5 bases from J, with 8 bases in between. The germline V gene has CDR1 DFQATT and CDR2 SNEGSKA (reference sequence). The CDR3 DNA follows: TGCAGTGCTCGTTATGGAGATACGCAGTATTTT. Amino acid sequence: CSARYGDTQYF.

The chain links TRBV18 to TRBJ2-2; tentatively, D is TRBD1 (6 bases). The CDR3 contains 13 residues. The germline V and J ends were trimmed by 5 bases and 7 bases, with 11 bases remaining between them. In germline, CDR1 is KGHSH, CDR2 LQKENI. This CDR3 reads CASSTEQGGELFF. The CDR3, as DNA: TGTGCCAGCTCAACCGAACAGGGCGGGGAGCTGTTTTTT.

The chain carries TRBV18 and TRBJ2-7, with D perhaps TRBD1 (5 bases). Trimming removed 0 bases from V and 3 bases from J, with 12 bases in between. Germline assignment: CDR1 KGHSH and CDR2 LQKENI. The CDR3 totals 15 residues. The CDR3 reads CASSPPNRGGYEQYF. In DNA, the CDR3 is TGTGCCAGCTCACCACCGAATAGGGGCGGCTACGAGCAGTACTTC.

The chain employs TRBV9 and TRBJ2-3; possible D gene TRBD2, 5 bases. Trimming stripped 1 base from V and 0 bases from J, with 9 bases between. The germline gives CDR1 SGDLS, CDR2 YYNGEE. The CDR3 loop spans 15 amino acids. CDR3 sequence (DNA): TGTGCCAGCAGCGTAAGCGGAGCTAGCACAGATACGCAGTATTTT. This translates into CASSVSGASTDTQYF. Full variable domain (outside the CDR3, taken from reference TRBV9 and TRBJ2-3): DSGVTQTPKHLITATGQRVTLRCSPRSGDLSVYWYQQSLDQGLQFLIQYYNGEERAKGNILERFSAQQFPDLHSELNLSSLELGDSALYFCASSVSGASTDTQYFGPGTRLTVL.

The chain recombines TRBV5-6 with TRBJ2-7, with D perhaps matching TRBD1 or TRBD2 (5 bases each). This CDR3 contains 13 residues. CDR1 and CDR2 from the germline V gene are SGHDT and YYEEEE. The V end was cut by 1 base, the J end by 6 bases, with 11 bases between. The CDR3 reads CASSLRSGTEQYF. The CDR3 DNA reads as TGTGCCAGCAGCTTGAGGTCGGGGACCGAGCAGTACTTC.

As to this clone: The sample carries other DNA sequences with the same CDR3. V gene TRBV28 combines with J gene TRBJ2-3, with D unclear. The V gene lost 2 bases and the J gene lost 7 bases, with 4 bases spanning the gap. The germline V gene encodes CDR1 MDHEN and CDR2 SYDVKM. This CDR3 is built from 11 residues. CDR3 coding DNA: TGTGCCAGCAGTTTAGGGTATACGCAGTATTTT. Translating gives CASSLGYTQYF.

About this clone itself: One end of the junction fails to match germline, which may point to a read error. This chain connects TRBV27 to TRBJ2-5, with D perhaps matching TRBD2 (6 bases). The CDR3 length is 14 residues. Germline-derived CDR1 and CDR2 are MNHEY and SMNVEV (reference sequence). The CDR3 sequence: CASKGGRDQGTQYF. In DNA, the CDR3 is TGTGCCAGCAAGGGCGGGCGGGATCAAGGGACCCAGTACTTC.

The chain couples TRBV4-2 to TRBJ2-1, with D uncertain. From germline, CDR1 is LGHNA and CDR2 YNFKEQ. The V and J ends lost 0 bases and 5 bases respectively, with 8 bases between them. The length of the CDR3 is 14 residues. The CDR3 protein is CASSQEAGHNEQFF. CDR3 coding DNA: TGTGCCAGCAGCCAAGAGGCAGGACACAATGAGCAGTTCTTC.

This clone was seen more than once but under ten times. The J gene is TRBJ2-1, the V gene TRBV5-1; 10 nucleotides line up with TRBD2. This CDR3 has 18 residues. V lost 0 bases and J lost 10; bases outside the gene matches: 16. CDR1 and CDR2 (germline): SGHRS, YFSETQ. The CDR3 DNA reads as TGCGCCAGCAGCTTGGAGGGGCGACGGCTAGCGGGAGCGTGGGAGCAGTTCTTC. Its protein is CASSLEGRRLAGAWEQFF. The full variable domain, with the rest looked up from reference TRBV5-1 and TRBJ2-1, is KAGVTQTPRYLIKTRGQQVTLSCSPISGHRSVSWYQQTPGQGLQFLFEYFSETQRNKGNFPGRFSGRQFSNSRSEMNVSTLELGDSALYLCASSLEGRRLAGAWEQFFGPGTRLTVL.

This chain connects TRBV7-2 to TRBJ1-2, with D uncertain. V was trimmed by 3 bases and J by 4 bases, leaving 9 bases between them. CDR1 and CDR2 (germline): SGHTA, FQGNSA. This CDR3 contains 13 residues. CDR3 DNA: TGTGCCAGCAGCTTGGCTCCGGGCTATGGCTACACCTTC. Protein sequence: CASSLAPGYGYTF. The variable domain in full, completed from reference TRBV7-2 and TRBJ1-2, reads GAGVSQSPSNKVTEKGKDVELRCDPISGHTALYWYRQSLGQGLEFLIYFQGNSAPDKSGLPSDRFSAERTGGSVSTLTIQRTQQEDSAVYLCASSLAPGYGYTFGSGTRLTVV.

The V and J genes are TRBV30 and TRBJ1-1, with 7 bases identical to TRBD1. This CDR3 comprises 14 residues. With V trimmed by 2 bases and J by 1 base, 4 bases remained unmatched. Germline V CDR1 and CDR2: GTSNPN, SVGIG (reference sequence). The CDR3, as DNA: TGTGCCTGGAGTCCAGGGACAGCGAACACTGAAGCTTTCTTT. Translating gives CAWSPGTANTEAFF.

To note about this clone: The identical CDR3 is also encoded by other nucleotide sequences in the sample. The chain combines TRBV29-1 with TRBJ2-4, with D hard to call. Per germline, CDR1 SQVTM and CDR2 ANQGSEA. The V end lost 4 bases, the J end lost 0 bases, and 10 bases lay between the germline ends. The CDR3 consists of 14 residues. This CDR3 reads CSVAFAGAKNIQYF. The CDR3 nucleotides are TGCAGCGTTGCTTTCGCCGGAGCCAAAAACATTCAGTACTTC.

The CDR3 loop reads CSVGINRADTQYF. In DNA, the CDR3 is TGCAGCGTTGGAATAAACAGGGCGGATACGCAGTATTTT. The V call is TRBV29-1, the J call TRBJ2-3; D possibly corresponds to TRBD1 (6 bases). This CDR3 comprises 13 residues. V was pared by 4 bases and J by 6 bases, with 14 bases between. Germline V gene data show CDR1 as SQVTM and CDR2 as ANQGSEA.

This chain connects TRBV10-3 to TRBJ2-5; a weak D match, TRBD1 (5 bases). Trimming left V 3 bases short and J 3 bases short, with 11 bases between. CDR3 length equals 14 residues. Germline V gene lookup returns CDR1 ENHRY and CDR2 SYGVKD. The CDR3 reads CAISDRTYEETQYF. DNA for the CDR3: TGTGCCATCAGTGATAGGACATATGAAGAGACCCAGTACTTC.

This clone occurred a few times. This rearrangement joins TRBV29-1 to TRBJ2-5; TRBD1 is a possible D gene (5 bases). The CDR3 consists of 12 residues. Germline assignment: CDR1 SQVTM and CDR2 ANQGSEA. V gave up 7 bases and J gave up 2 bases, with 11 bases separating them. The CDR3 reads CSATGWQETQYF. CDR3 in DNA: TGCAGCGCCACAGGTTGGCAAGAGACCCAGTACTTC.